Here is one T cell receptor beta chain with its context. Its antigen is as yet unknown. The sample belongs to a study of shared clonotypes between healthy human individuals. Study-wide results and limits: A generally larger estimated richness was seen in naive subsets than in memory subsets. It was only blood that was sampled, and tissue repertoires likely differ. Approximately 4.6% of naive CD4 clonotypes were common to a few donors.

Several immunoSEQ plates received, in even portions, the genomic DNA of each subset. Profiled with immunoSEQ multiplex PCR; TCRdb holds only in-frame clones, not every one. The sample records over a million clones, around 82% being singletons. This TCR derives from a man between 18 and 29 years old in good health. Some clones in this sample may be carry-over from other donors' samples. The material sequenced was memory CD4+ T cells from PBMCs. The subset denotes: CD45RA-negative fraction.

The CDR3 coding sequence is TGCGCCAGCAGCTTGGGGATAGCGTCGGAAATGACCGGGGAGCTGTTTTTT. Protein: CASSLGIASEMTGELFF. The gene calls are TRBV5-1 and TRBJ2-2; perhaps TRBD2 as D (5 bases). CDR1 SGHRS and CDR2 YFSETQ come from the germline V gene. The CDR3 consists of 17 residues. V lost 0 bases, J lost 5 bases, and 17 bases lay in between.